This is a list of T cell receptor beta chains from one sample in a study of cytomegalovirus exposure and HLA in healthy donors. Profiling relied on immunoSEQ multiplex PCR, and the TCRdb table lists in-frame clones only, not all of them. The data contain roughly 180,000 clones, 84% of them singletons. The sequenced sample was PBMCs. These receptors were obtained from a man aged 30 to 39 in good health and CMV-seronegative. Each CDR3 is given with its conserved first and last residue. A D gene is named only where the DNA matches it firmly. Size is stated for part of the rows, as once, few or many counts, or as a class when the clone is expanded.

size,D,J,V,CDR3,DNA
NA,TRBD2,TRBJ2-3,TRBV7-2,CASSRLAGVPDTQYF,TGTGCCAGCAGCCGGCTAGCGGGAGTCCCAGATACGCAGTATTTT
NA,NA,TRBJ2-2,TRBV25-1,CASRDRLYTGELFF,TGTGCCAGCAGGGACAGACTGTACACCGGGGAGCTGTTTTTT
NA,NA,TRBJ1-4,TRBV7-9,CASSRGVSNEKLFF,TGTGCCAGCAGCCGCGGAGTGTCTAATGAAAAACTGTTTTTT
NA,TRBD1,TRBJ2-3,TRBV7-3,CASSRWGQGLTDTQYF,TGTGCCAGCAGCCGGTGGGGACAGGGCCTCACAGATACGCAGTATTTT
NA,TRBD1,TRBJ1-2,TRBV6-1,CASSETGGFGYTF,TGTGCCAGCAGTGAAACAGGGGGCTTTGGCTACACCTTC
NA,TRBD2,TRBJ2-7,TRBV23-1,CASPGWGGYEQYF,TGCGCCAGCCCCGGGTGGGGGGGCTACGAGCAGTACTTC
NA,TRBD1,TRBJ1-2,TRBV15,CATSKPRDRVYYGYTF,TGTGCCACCAGCAAACCCAGGGACAGGGTTTACTATGGCTACACCTTC
NA,NA,TRBJ1-4,TRBV6-6,CASSYSRNNEKLFF,TGTGCCAGCAGTTATTCTAGGAACAATGAAAAACTGTTTTTT
NA,TRBD1,TRBJ1-5,TRBV7-8,CASSLARTGLYQPQHF,TGTGCCAGCAGCTTAGCGCGGACAGGGTTGTATCAGCCCCAGCATTTT
once,TRBD1,TRBJ1-2,TRBV7-3,CASSLTGTVDYGYTF,TGTGCCAGCAGCTTAACGGGGACAGTGGATTATGGCTACACCTTC
NA,TRBD1,TRBJ2-7,TRBV7-9,CASSFASGTGFGEQYF,TGTGCCAGCAGCTTCGCCTCCGGGACAGGGTTTGGCGAGCAGTACTTC
NA,TRBD1,TRBJ1-4,TRBV10-1,CASSPGGEPGANEKLFF,TGCGCCAGCAGCCCAGGGGGCGAACCGGGGGCTAATGAAAAACTGTTTTTT
NA,NA,TRBJ2-7,TRBV5-1,CASSSTTQSYEQYF,TGCGCCAGCAGCTCAACGACTCAATCCTACGAGCAGTACTTC
NA,NA,TRBJ2-7,TRBV6-1,CASPGSYEQYF,TGTGCCAGCCCCGGGTCCTACGAGCAGTACTTC
NA,NA,TRBJ1-6,TRBV15,CATSAGGIYNSPLHF,TGTGCCACCAGCGCGGGGGGGATCTATAATTCACCCCTCCACTTT
NA,NA,TRBJ2-7,TRBV11-2,CASSLVRGYEQYF,TGTGCCAGCAGCTTAGTGCGGGGCTACGAGCAGTACTTC
few,TRBD1,TRBJ2-7,TRBV7-9,CASSPDRTYSYEQYF,TGTGCCAGCAGCCCGGACAGGACGTACTCCTACGAGCAGTACTTC
NA,TRBD1,TRBJ2-7,TRBV6-1,CASSSLTGGPYEQYF,TGTGCCAGCAGCTCCCTTACAGGGGGGCCCTACGAGCAGTACTTC
few,TRBD1,TRBJ1-1,TRBV19,CASSIETDRGQEITEAFF,TGTGCCAGTAGTATAGAGACGGACAGGGGGCAGGAGATCACTGAAGCTTTCTTT
NA,NA,TRBJ1-3,TRBV2,CASRGTTGNTIYF,TGTGCCAGCAGGGGGACTACTGGAAACACCATATATTTT
NA,NA,TRBJ1-3,TRBV2,CASSRDSSGNTIYF,TGTGCCAGCAGTCGAGACAGCTCTGGAAACACCATATATTTT
NA,TRBD1,TRBJ2-7,TRBV10-1,CASSDGTGYYEQYF,TGCGCCAGCAGTGATGGGACAGGGTACTACGAGCAGTACTTC
NA,TRBD2,TRBJ2-1,TRBV6-1,CASRTGTSGGLKQFF,TGTGCCAGCAGGACCGGGACTAGCGGGGGTTTGAAGCAGTTCTTC
NA,TRBD2,TRBJ2-1,TRBV4-2,CASSQGLAGVYNEQFF,TGTGCCAGCAGCCAAGGACTAGCGGGAGTCTACAATGAGCAGTTCTTC
NA,TRBD1,TRBJ2-7,TRBV7-6,CASSPGLGQVTYEQYF,TGTGCCAGCAGCCCCGGACTGGGACAGGTGACCTACGAGCAGTACTTC
few,TRBD1,TRBJ2-3,TRBV7-9,CASSPGQGGGTDTQYF,TGTGCCAGCAGCCCGGGACAGGGCGGTGGGACAGATACGCAGTATTTT
NA,TRBD1,TRBJ1-5,TRBV19,CASSPGQGAVSNQPQHF,TGTGCCAGTAGTCCGGGACAGGGGGCCGTTAGCAATCAGCCCCAGCATTTT
NA,NA,TRBJ1-4,TRBV7-2,CASSFGANEKLFF,TGTGCCAGCAGCTTCGGTGCTAATGAAAAACTGTTTTTT
NA,TRBD1,TRBJ2-7,TRBV5-8,CASSLSRGPYEQYF,TGTGCCAGCAGCTTGAGTAGGGGGCCCTACGAGCAGTACTTC
NA,TRBD2,TRBJ2-7,TRBV2,CASSELAGGPREQYF,TGTGCCAGCAGTGAACTAGCGGGAGGGCCTCGCGAGCAGTACTTC
NA,NA,TRBJ1-4,TRBV5-1,CASSYRDTSSPNEKLFF,TGCGCCAGCAGCTATAGGGACACCTCTTCTCCTAATGAAAAACTGTTTTTT
NA,TRBD1,TRBJ1-2,TRBV7-8,CASSVYRGRNAEYGYTF,TGTGCCAGCAGCGTATACAGGGGGCGAAACGCAGAATATGGCTACACCTTC
NA,NA,TRBJ2-7,TRBV21-1,CASSKALWGRGYEQYF,TGTGCCAGCAGCAAAGCGCTTTGGGGGCGCGGTTACGAGCAGTACTTC
NA,NA,TRBJ1-2,TRBV30,CAFHPGVRGWDGYTF,TGTGCCTTCCACCCGGGGGTCCGGGGGTGGGATGGCTACACCTTC
NA,NA,TRBJ1-1,TRBV10-3,CASTTDPMNTEAFF,TGTGCCTCTACGACAGACCCCATGAACACTGAAGCTTTCTTT
NA,NA,TRBJ1-6,TRBV11-3,CASSLVGRYPYNSPLHF,TGTGCCAGCAGCTTAGTAGGCAGGTACCCTTATAATTCACCCCTCCACTTT
few,NA,TRBJ1-5,TRBV2,CASRRDRIYSNQPQHF,TGTGCCAGCAGGCGTGACAGGATTTATAGCAATCAGCCCCAGCATTTT
NA,NA,TRBJ1-4,TRBV15,CATRIGALATNEKLFF,TGTGCCACCAGGATTGGGGCCTTAGCAACTAATGAAAAACTGTTTTTT
NA,NA,TRBJ2-5,TRBV5-1,CASRGRETQYF,TGCGCCAGCAGGGGGCGAGAGACCCAGTACTTC
NA,TRBD2,TRBJ2-7,TRBV2,CASSGRTSGSYEQYF,TGTGCCAGCAGTGGTCGGACTAGCGGATCCTACGAGCAGTACTTC
NA,TRBD1,TRBJ1-4,TRBV4-1,CASSLIGTVANEKLFF,TGCGCCAGCAGCCTTATCGGGACAGTGGCTAATGAAAAACTGTTTTTT
NA,TRBD1,TRBJ2-7,TRBV28,CASSLLGQGVQYEQYF,TGTGCCAGCAGTTTATTGGGACAGGGGGTTCAGTACGAGCAGTACTTC
few,TRBD1,TRBJ1-5,TRBV28,CASSRQGGNQPQHF,TGTGCCAGCAGCCGACAGGGAGGTAATCAGCCCCAGCATTTT
NA,TRBD1,TRBJ1-1,TRBV2,CASSQGQFEAFF,TGTGCCAGCAGTCAGGGACAGTTTGAAGCTTTCTTT
NA,TRBD1,TRBJ1-1,TRBV7-9,CASSLLGQGANTEAFF,TGTGCCAGCAGCTTATTGGGACAGGGGGCCAACACTGAAGCTTTCTTT
NA,TRBD2,TRBJ2-7,TRBV2,CASRGTSGGYEQYF,TGTGCCAGCCGAGGGACTAGCGGGGGGTACGAGCAGTACTTC
NA,NA,TRBJ1-1,TRBV7-2,CASSLAGVNTEAFF,TGTGCCAGCAGCTTAGCAGGGGTAAACACTGAAGCTTTCTTT
NA,NA,TRBJ1-1,TRBV7-9,CASSFQVNTEAFF,TGTGCCAGCAGCTTTCAGGTAAACACTGAAGCTTTCTTT
once,TRBD1,TRBJ1-2,TRBV4-3,CASSQGDRGYGYTF,TGCGCCAGCAGCCAAGGGGACAGGGGCTATGGCTACACCTTC
NA,NA,TRBJ1-1,TRBV6-5,CASRTTSGVAFF,TGTGCCAGCAGGACGACCTCAGGGGTAGCTTTCTTT
few,TRBD1,TRBJ2-7,TRBV9,CASSPGGFPLEQYF,TGTGCCAGCAGCCCAGGGGGCTTCCCCCTCGAGCAGTACTTC
NA,TRBD1,TRBJ2-3,TRBV10-1,CASSDETGVADTQYF,TGCGCCAGCAGTGACGAGACAGGGGTTGCAGATACGCAGTATTTT
once,TRBD2,TRBJ2-3,TRBV12-5,CASGSGTSGGSTDTQYF,TGTGCTAGTGGCTCGGGGACTAGCGGGGGTAGCACAGATACGCAGTATTTT
NA,TRBD2,TRBJ2-3,TRBV4-1,CASSQERASGAGDTQYF,TGCGCCAGCAGCCAAGAAAGGGCTAGCGGGGCGGGAGATACGCAGTATTTT
NA,TRBD1,TRBJ1-2,TRBV7-9,CASSSWDRTRGYGYTF,TGTGCCAGCAGCTCGTGGGACAGGACGAGAGGCTATGGCTACACCTTC
NA,NA,TRBJ1-5,TRBV25-1,CASSESRSGANQPQHF,TGTGCCAGCAGTGAATCGAGGTCAGGGGCAAATCAGCCCCAGCATTTT
NA,TRBD1,TRBJ1-2,TRBV5-1,CASSLDRGHYGYTF,TGCGCCAGCAGCTTGGACAGGGGGCACTATGGCTACACCTTC
NA,TRBD2,TRBJ2-5,TRBV11-3,CASSFSGVAGETQYF,TGTGCCAGCAGCTTCTCCGGGGTAGCGGGGGAGACCCAGTACTTC
few,TRBD2,TRBJ2-1,TRBV2,CASKGLAGGSSYNEQFF,TGTGCCAGCAAAGGACTAGCGGGGGGCAGCTCCTACAATGAGCAGTTCTTC